The T cell receptor beta chain under discussion was sequenced for a study of tumor-infiltrating lymphocytes in primary liver carcinoma. Study-level findings and limits: Tumors significantly exceeded blood in top-250-clone fraction (p = 0.039).

On this clonotype itself: Its antigen remains unknown. Without the conserved terminal phenylalanine or tryptophan, this CDR3 likely stems from a read error.

Unsorted bulk tissue (about 19-33 mg) underwent RNA and DNA co-extraction. The CDR3 spans 15 residues. CDR1 is SGHRS, CDR2 YFSETQ, per germline. The researchers produced TCR beta cDNA from about 510 ng total RNA with a constant-region primer. TCR beta libraries came from three nested multiplex PCR rounds using slightly modified ARM-PCR. Running about 11 cycles apiece, the first two PCR rounds relied on TRBV1-TRBV30 forward primers together with a C-beta reverse primer. TCRdb called the multiplex PCR reads again in MiXCR, with one record for every CDR3 protein. Here the sample spans 44,000 or so distinct CDR3 sequences, around 64% being singletons.

Sequenced sample: liver tumor tissue from sampling region 5. Regarding subset: tumor region T5, tumor centre. This receptor was taken from a man aged 35-49 years with primary liver carcinoma and hepatitis B virus infection. The chain uses TRBV5-1 and TRBJ1-6, with 9 bases matching TRBD1. The CDR3 bases are TGTGCCAGCAGCTTGGGACAGGGATATAATTCACCCCTCCACCTT. It specifies CASSLGQGYNSPLHL.